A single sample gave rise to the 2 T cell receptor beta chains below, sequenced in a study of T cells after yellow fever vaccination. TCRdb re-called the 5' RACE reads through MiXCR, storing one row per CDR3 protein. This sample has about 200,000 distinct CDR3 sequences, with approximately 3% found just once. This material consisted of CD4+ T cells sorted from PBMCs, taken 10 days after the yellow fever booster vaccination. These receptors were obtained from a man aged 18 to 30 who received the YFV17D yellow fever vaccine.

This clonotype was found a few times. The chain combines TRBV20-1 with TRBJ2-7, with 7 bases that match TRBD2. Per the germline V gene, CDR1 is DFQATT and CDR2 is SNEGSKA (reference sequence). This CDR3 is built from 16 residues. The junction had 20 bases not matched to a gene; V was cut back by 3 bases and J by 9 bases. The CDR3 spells CSARVDSAGQAPRQYV. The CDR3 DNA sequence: TGCAGTGCTAGGGTTGACTCAGCGGGGCAGGCTCCGAGGCAGTACGTC.

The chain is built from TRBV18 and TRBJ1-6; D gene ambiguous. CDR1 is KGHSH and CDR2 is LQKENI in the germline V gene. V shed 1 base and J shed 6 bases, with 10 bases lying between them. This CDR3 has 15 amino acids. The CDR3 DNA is TGTGCCAGCTCACCACGAGAGGCGGGTAATTCACCCCTCCACTTT. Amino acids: CASSPREAGNSPLHF.